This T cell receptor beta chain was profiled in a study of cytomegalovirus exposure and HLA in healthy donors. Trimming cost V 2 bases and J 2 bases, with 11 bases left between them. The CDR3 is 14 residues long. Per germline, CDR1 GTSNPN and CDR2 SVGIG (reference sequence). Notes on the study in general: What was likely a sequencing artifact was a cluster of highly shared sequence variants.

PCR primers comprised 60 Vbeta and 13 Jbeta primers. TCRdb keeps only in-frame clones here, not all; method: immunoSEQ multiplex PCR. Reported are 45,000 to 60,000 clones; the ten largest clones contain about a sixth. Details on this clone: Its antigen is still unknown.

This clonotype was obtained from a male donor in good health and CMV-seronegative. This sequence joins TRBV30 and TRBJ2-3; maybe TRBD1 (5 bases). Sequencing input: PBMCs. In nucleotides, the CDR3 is TGTGCCTGGAGTCGGACACCCAACACAGATACGCAGTATTTT. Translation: CAWSRTPNTDTQYF.